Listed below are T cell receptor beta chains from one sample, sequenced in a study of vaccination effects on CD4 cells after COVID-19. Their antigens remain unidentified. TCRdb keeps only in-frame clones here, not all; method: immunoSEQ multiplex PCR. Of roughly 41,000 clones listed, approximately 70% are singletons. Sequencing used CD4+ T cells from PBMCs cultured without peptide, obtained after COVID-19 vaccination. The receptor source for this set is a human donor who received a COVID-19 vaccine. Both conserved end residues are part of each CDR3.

cdr3_aa: CASSPGRGYTF
j_call: TRBJ1-2
v_call: TRBV3-1/TRBV3-2
cdr3_length: 11

cdr3_aa: CASGGSLLSNQPQHF
j_call: TRBJ1-5
v_call: TRBV4-1
cdr3_length: 15

cdr3_aa: CSAALGQGDYGNEQFF
j_call: TRBJ2-1
v_call: TRBV29-1
cdr3_length: 16

cdr3_aa: CASSLAEAGTETQYF
j_call: TRBJ2-5
v_call: TRBV5-4
cdr3_length: 15

cdr3_aa: CASSARTDRRETQYF
j_call: TRBJ2-5
v_call: TRBV25-1
cdr3_length: 15

cdr3_aa: CAWKGTWNSPLHF
j_call: TRBJ1-6
v_call: TRBV30
cdr3_length: 13

cdr3_aa: CASSPRGGSQETQYF
j_call: TRBJ2-5
v_call: TRBV18
cdr3_length: 15

cdr3_aa: CASSYRDRGLWGYTF
j_call: TRBJ1-2
v_call: TRBV5-6
cdr3_length: 15

cdr3_aa: CASRPGTSTDTQYF
j_call: TRBJ2-3
v_call: TRBV28
cdr3_length: 14

cdr3_aa: CASSIARDLGEQFF
j_call: TRBJ2-1
v_call: TRBV19
cdr3_length: 14

cdr3_aa: CASSPRDRTYEQYF
j_call: TRBJ2-7
v_call: TRBV27
cdr3_length: 14

cdr3_aa: CAWSVQRNQPQHF
j_call: TRBJ1-5
v_call: TRBV30
cdr3_length: 13

cdr3_aa: CASSYSPSLNTEAFF
j_call: TRBJ1-1
v_call: TRBV6-5
cdr3_length: 15

cdr3_aa: CASSPRGLETQYF
j_call: TRBJ2-5
v_call: TRBV18
cdr3_length: 13

cdr3_aa: CASSFRDRSSYEQYF
j_call: TRBJ2-7
v_call: TRBV6-5
cdr3_length: 15

cdr3_aa: CASSQDFGGAGKTQYF
j_call: TRBJ2-5
v_call: TRBV4-2
cdr3_length: 16

cdr3_aa: CATSLAGGPGEQFF
j_call: TRBJ2-1
v_call: TRBV24-1
cdr3_length: 14

cdr3_aa: CASSQVATKSEAFF
j_call: TRBJ1-1
v_call: TRBV3-1/TRBV3-2
cdr3_length: 14

cdr3_aa: CASSSRTGSYGYTF
j_call: TRBJ1-2
v_call: TRBV4-1
cdr3_length: 14

cdr3_aa: CASSFGARETQYF
j_call: TRBJ2-5
v_call: TRBV12-3/TRBV12-4
cdr3_length: 13

cdr3_aa: CASSLSVAKNIQYF
j_call: TRBJ2-4
v_call: TRBV10-1
cdr3_length: 14

cdr3_aa: CASSEAGQPQHF
j_call: TRBJ1-5
v_call: TRBV6-1
cdr3_length: 12

cdr3_aa: CATSRAGQTNEKLFF
j_call: TRBJ1-4
v_call: TRBV15
cdr3_length: 15

cdr3_aa: CASSREGAQETQYF
j_call: TRBJ2-5
v_call: TRBV5-5
cdr3_length: 14

cdr3_aa: CASSSINGNNEQFF
j_call: TRBJ2-1
v_call: TRBV12-5
cdr3_length: 14

cdr3_aa: CASSGLGENIQYF
j_call: TRBJ2-4
v_call: TRBV18
cdr3_length: 13

cdr3_aa: CASSFSGQETQYF
j_call: TRBJ2-5
v_call: TRBV5-4
cdr3_length: 13

cdr3_aa: CAIRGQVGETQYF
j_call: TRBJ2-5
v_call: TRBV10-3
cdr3_length: 13

cdr3_aa: CASSLYMTSGSYAETQYF
j_call: TRBJ2-5
v_call: TRBV5-6
cdr3_length: 18

cdr3_aa: CASSVGQGMGEQYF
j_call: TRBJ2-7
v_call: TRBV9
cdr3_length: 14

cdr3_aa: CASSINSYGYTF
j_call: TRBJ1-2
v_call: TRBV12-3/TRBV12-4
cdr3_length: 12

cdr3_aa: CASSYSGTGNTIYF
j_call: TRBJ1-3
v_call: TRBV6-5
cdr3_length: 14

cdr3_aa: CASSESSYEQYF
j_call: TRBJ2-7
v_call: TRBV19
cdr3_length: 12

cdr3_aa: CASSLRGTKTDTQYF
j_call: TRBJ2-3
v_call: TRBV7-9
cdr3_length: 15

cdr3_aa: CASSTDRNYGYTF
j_call: TRBJ1-2
v_call: TRBV12-3/TRBV12-4
cdr3_length: 13

cdr3_aa: CASSEFWSSGANVLTF
j_call: TRBJ2-6
v_call: TRBV25-1
cdr3_length: 16

cdr3_aa: CASSQGRQNSGANVLTF
j_call: TRBJ2-6
v_call: TRBV4-1
cdr3_length: 17